The next 8 T cell receptor beta chains were all read from a single sample in a study of siplizumab effects on memory and regulatory T cells. This table comes from immunoSEQ multiplex PCR, and its TCRdb copy is limited to in-frame clones, with some not included. This table holds about 110,000 clones, roughly 92% found once. Sequences were obtained from CD4+ T cells sorted from blood. The source is a human donor in good health.

This clone came up once. Its ends do not fully match the called genes, so a read error is possible. The chain employs TRBV4-1 and TRBJ2-1, with unresolved D. The CDR3 covers 13 residues. The germline gives CDR1 MGHRA, CDR2 YSYEKL. CDR3 region: CASSQRSSNEQFF. For the CDR3, the DNA is TGCGCCAGCAGCCAACGTTCCTCCAATGAGCAGTTCTTC.

The rearrangement joins TRBV6-6 to TRBJ2-1, with 9 bases matching TRBD2. Trimming removed 8 bases from V and 6 bases from J; junction bases left unmatched: 8. The germline V gene encodes CDR1 MNHNY and CDR2 SVGAGI (reference sequence). This CDR3 region has 14 residues. CDR3 DNA: TGTGCCAGCCTGGGGACTAGCATTTTCAATGAGCAGTTCTTC. It specifies CASLGTSIFNEQFF.

The chain uses TRBV6-6 and TRBJ2-7; TRBD2 might be the D (5 bases). The germline gives CDR1 MNHNY, CDR2 SVGAGI (reference sequence). This CDR3 is 14 amino acids long. Trimming took off 5 bases at V and 0 bases at J, with 11 bases between the two ends. CDR3: CASSNSGSSYEQYF. For the CDR3, the DNA is TGTGCCAGCAGTAACAGCGGCTCCTCCTACGAGCAGTACTTC.

This clone came up a few times. The rearrangement joins TRBV4-1 to TRBJ2-2; D is unresolved. The CDR3 spans 17 residues. V lost 1 base and J lost 5, with 17 bases in between. CDR1 and CDR2 from the germline V gene are MGHRA and YSYEKL. The CDR3 DNA reads TGCGCCAGCAGCCAAGTTGATATGGGTTGGGTGACCGGGGAGCTGTTTTTT. Residues: CASSQVDMGWVTGELFF.

The chain couples TRBV11-3 to TRBJ1-1; perhaps TRBD1 as D (5 bases). CDR1 and CDR2 from the germline V gene are SGHNT and YENEEA. The CDR3 contains 13 residues. The V and J ends lost 4 bases and 4 bases respectively, with 10 bases between them. The CDR3 bases are TGTGCCAGCAGCTCGACAGTAGCCACTGAAGCTTTCTTT. Its protein is CASSSTVATEAFF.

This chain links TRBV4-1 with TRBJ2-7; the D gene could be TRBD1 or TRBD2 (5 bases each). Germline lookup yields CDR1 MGHRA and CDR2 YSYEKL. The ends were cut back, 7 bases at V and 3 bases at J, with 19 bases in the middle. The CDR3 consists of 15 residues. Here the CDR3 reads CASTRGPGAGYEQYF. CDR3 sequence (DNA): TGCGCCAGCACCCGGGGACCGGGCGCGGGCTACGAGCAGTACTTC.

The chain joins TRBV18 to TRBJ1-2; D gene ambiguous. V was clipped by 5 bases and J by 0 bases, with 10 bases between them. CDR3 size: 14 residues. Looked up from germline, CDR1 is KGHSH and CDR2 is LQKENI. Here the CDR3 reads CASSDQEANYGYTF. In nucleotides, the CDR3 is TGTGCCAGCTCAGACCAGGAAGCTAACTATGGCTACACCTTC.

This sequence joins TRBV10-3 and TRBJ1-5; 8 nucleotides line up with TRBD1. V dropped 6 bases and J dropped 6; count of bases not matched to a gene: 7. CDR3 size: 14 residues. Germline loops: CDR1 ENHRY, CDR2 SYGVKD. CDR3 sequence (DNA): TGTGCCATCAGCGACAGGGGTGAGAGTCAGCCCCAGCATTTT. This sequence encodes CAISDRGESQPQHF.